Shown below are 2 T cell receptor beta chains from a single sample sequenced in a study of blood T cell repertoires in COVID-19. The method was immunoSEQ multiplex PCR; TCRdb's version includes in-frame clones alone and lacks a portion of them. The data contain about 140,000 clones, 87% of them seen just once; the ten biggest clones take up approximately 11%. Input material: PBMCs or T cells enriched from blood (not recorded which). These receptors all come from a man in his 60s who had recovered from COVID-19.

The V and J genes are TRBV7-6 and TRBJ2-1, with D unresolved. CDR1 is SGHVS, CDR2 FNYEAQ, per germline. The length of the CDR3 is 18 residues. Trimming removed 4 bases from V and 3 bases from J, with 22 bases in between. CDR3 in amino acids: CASSSLFVGVGIYNEQFF. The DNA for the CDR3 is TGTGCCAGCAGCTCTCTCTTTGTTGGTGTGGGCATCTACAATGAGCAGTTCTTC.

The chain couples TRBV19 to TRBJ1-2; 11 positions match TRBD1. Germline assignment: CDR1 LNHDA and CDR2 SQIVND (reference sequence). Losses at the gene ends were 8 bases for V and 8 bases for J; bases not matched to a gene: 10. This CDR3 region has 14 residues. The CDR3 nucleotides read TGTGCCAGTCACTTTGGACAGGGGGCGAGGGGCTACACCTTC. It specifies CASHFGQGARGYTF.